The 19 T cell receptor beta chains given below trace back to one sample, sequenced in a study of blood T cell repertoires in COVID-19. Clones were read by immunoSEQ multiplex PCR, and TCRdb kept only the in-frame ones, dropping some. The sample yields 400,000 to 500,000 clones, around nine tenths seen once. Sequencing input: PBMCs or T cells enriched from blood (not recorded which). These receptors all come from a young woman who had been exposed to COVID-19.

The chain employs TRBV5-1 and TRBJ1-6; D not resolved. V lost 6 bases and J lost 8, with 18 bases in between. Germline lookup yields CDR1 SGHRS and CDR2 YFSETQ. The CDR3 consists of 15 residues. CDR3 sequence (DNA): TGCGCCAGCATCTCTGGCCCGATCCAGGATTCACCCCTCCACTTT. Its protein product is CASISGPIQDSPLHF.

This chain uses TRBV6-5 with TRBJ2-7, with 8 bases identical to TRBD1. The V gene end was trimmed by 5 bases and the J gene end by 4 bases; junction bases not matched to a gene: 4. The CDR3 runs 13 residues. Germline V CDR1 and CDR2: MNHEY, SVGAGI. The CDR3 protein is CASSTDRGYEQYF. The CDR3 nucleotides read TGTGCCAGCAGTACCGACAGGGGTTACGAGCAGTACTTC.

V is TRBV3-1 (or the pseudogene TRBV3-2) and J is TRBJ1-3; D is uncertain. The CDR3 totals 14 residues. Germline-derived CDR1 and CDR2 are LGHDT and YNNKEL (reference sequence). The V gene lost 1 base and the J gene lost 0 bases, with 4 bases spanning the gap. The CDR3 DNA reads as TGTGCCAGCAGCCAAGTCAACTCTGGAAACACCATATATTTT. It codes for CASSQVNSGNTIYF.

This clone was picked up one time. The chain is built from TRBV28 and TRBJ1-4, with 8 bases identical to TRBD1. The CDR3 contains 15 residues. The trim removed 5 bases at V and 3 bases at J, leaving 5 bases unmatched. Per germline, CDR1 MDHEN and CDR2 SYDVKM. The CDR3 loop reads CASSPGGAANEKLFF. CDR3 DNA: TGTGCCAGCAGTCCAGGGGGCGCGGCTAATGAAAAACTGTTTTTT.

The CDR3 coding sequence is TGTGCCAGCACCCAACCGGGGGGGGGCAATGACTATGGCTACACCTTC. This translates into CASTQPGGGNDYGYTF. The chain uses TRBV28 and TRBJ1-2; maybe TRBD1 (6 bases). With 7 bases removed from V and 3 bases from J, the gap between germline ends came to 21 bases. Looked up from germline, CDR1 is MDHEN and CDR2 is SYDVKM. The CDR3 runs to 16 residues.

The V and J genes are TRBV4-1 and TRBJ1-2, with 9 bases lining up with TRBD1. Per germline, CDR1 MGHRA and CDR2 YSYEKL. J was trimmed by 8 bases and V by 4 bases; bases with no gene match: 14. The CDR3 length is 16 residues. Here the CDR3 DNA reads TGCGCCAGCAGCCGACCGGCCGGGACAGGGCGGCGAGGCTACACCTTC. Its protein product is CASSRPAGTGRRGYTF.

The chain is built from TRBV7-6 and TRBJ2-1, with TRBD1 matching 7 bases. The V and J ends lost 1 base and 7 bases, in that order; junction bases with no gene match: 7. This CDR3 is 15 amino acids long. Germline V gene lookup returns CDR1 SGHVS and CDR2 FNYEAQ. The DNA of the CDR3 is TGTGCCAGCAGCTTAGTAGGGGGCCTATGGAATGAGCAGTTCTTC. It yields the protein CASSLVGGLWNEQFF.

The J gene is TRBJ2-5, the V gene TRBV7-9, with 9 nucleotides matching TRBD1. This CDR3 comprises 14 residues. J was trimmed by 5 bases and V by 0 bases; bases with no gene match: 1. Germline CDR1 is SEHNR and CDR2 is FQNEAQ (reference sequence). CDR3 residues: CASSLAQGAETQYF. The CDR3 DNA is TGTGCCAGCAGCTTAGCACAGGGGGCTGAGACCCAGTACTTC.

The chain links TRBV14 to TRBJ2-7; TRBD2 is a possible D gene (6 bases). The V gene's germline CDR1 is SGHDN and CDR2 FVKESK. Deletions cut 0 bases from V and 3 bases from J, with 12 bases between. CDR3 size: 15 residues. The CDR3 DNA reads TGTGCCAGCAGCCAAGATTGGGGGGAGGACTACGAGCAGTACTTC. Encoded protein: CASSQDWGEDYEQYF.

The chain has TRBV7-9 and TRBJ1-1; D is perhaps TRBD1 (6 bases). Trimming stripped 4 bases from V and 6 bases from J, with 18 bases between. CDR1 SEHNR and CDR2 FQNEAQ come from the germline V gene (reference sequence). The CDR3 is 15 amino acids. The CDR3 protein is CASSSWDMGWAEAFF. In DNA, the CDR3 is TGTGCCAGCAGCTCCTGGGACATGGGGTGGGCTGAAGCTTTCTTT. Variable domain in full (rest from reference TRBV7-9 and TRBJ1-1): DTGVSQNPRHKITKRGQNVTFRCDPISEHNRLYWYRQTLGQGPEFLTYFQNEAQLEKSRLLSDRFSAERPKGSFSTLEIQRTEQGDSAMYLCASSSWDMGWAEAFFGQGTRLTVV.

The V and J genes are TRBV27 and TRBJ2-2, with 9 bases aligning to TRBD1. Germline V gene lookup returns CDR1 MNHEY and CDR2 SMNVEV (reference sequence). This CDR3 contains 15 residues. J lost 7 bases, V lost 2 bases, and 5 bases had no gene match. The CDR3: CASSLLGTGSGELFF. Written as DNA, the CDR3 is TGTGCCAGCAGTTTACTAGGGACAGGGAGCGGGGAGCTGTTTTTT.

In its sample, this clone was seen once. This chain links TRBV7-6 with TRBJ1-2; TRBD1 aligns across 8 bases. The V and J ends lost 6 bases and 4 bases, in that order; junction bases with no gene match: 4. The CDR3 length is 13 residues. Germline CDR1 reads SGHVS; CDR2 reads FNYEAQ. CDR3: CASSPDRGYGYTF. In nucleotides, the CDR3 is TGTGCCAGCAGTCCCGACAGGGGCTATGGCTACACCTTC.

This clone was counted only a few times. The rearrangement joins TRBV4-1 to TRBJ2-6; D is unresolved. Trimming stripped 1 base from V and 3 bases from J, with 7 bases between. The germline gives CDR1 MGHRA, CDR2 YSYEKL. The CDR3 loop spans 15 amino acids. The CDR3 DNA reads TGCGCCAGCAGCCAAGTAGAGGTTGGGGCCAACGTCCTGACTTTC. This gives the protein CASSQVEVGANVLTF.

This sequence joins TRBV2 and TRBJ2-7, with TRBD1 identical over 7 bases. The J segment lost 2 bases and the V segment lost 10 bases, leaving 11 bases of the junction unmatched. The V gene's germline CDR1 is SNHLY and CDR2 FYNNEI. The CDR3 has 14 amino acids. The CDR3 region has the DNA TGTGCCACCAGCATTGGGACAGAAGCCTACGAGCAGTACTTC. Amino acids: CATSIGTEAYEQYF.

The CDR3 sequence: CASSLGQGAYEQYF. In nucleotides, the CDR3 is TGTGCCAGCAGCTTGGGACAGGGGGCCTACGAGCAGTACTTC. The rearrangement links TRBV13 to TRBJ2-7, with 11 bases fitting TRBD1. With V trimmed by 3 bases and J by 2 bases, 0 bases remained unmatched. CDR3 length equals 14 residues. Germline V gene data show CDR1 as PRHDT and CDR2 as FYEKMQ (reference sequence).

The rearrangement uses TRBV28 and TRBJ1-2, with TRBD1 matching 7 bases. The CDR3 has 14 residues. V lost 1 base and J lost 8; bases outside the gene matches: 7. Germline CDR1 reads MDHEN; CDR2 reads SYDVKM. The CDR3 is CASSLYRGWDGYTF. CDR3 in DNA: TGTGCCAGCAGTTTATACAGGGGTTGGGACGGCTACACCTTC.

The V gene is TRBV6-5, the J gene TRBJ1-2; D gene ambiguous. The germline V gene has CDR1 MNHEY and CDR2 SVGAGI. The V end lost 3 bases, the J end lost 0 bases, and 11 bases lay between the germline ends. The CDR3 sequence is 15 residues long. Here the CDR3 reads CASSYLRTSNYGYTF. CDR3 DNA sequence: TGTGCCAGCAGTTATTTGAGGACTTCTAACTATGGCTACACCTTC.

The rearrangement uses TRBV7-9 and TRBJ2-1, with 9 bases identical to TRBD1. This CDR3 has 14 residues. With V trimmed by 2 bases and J by 8 bases, 4 bases remained unmatched. The V gene's germline CDR1 is SEHNR and CDR2 FQNEAQ (reference sequence). CDR3 sequence reads: CASSLTGGAHEQFF. The CDR3 bases are TGTGCCAGCAGCTTAACAGGGGGCGCCCATGAGCAGTTCTTC. The full variable domain, with the rest looked up from reference TRBV7-9 and TRBJ2-1, is DTGVSQNPRHKITKRGQNVTFRCDPISEHNRLYWYRQTLGQGPEFLTYFQNEAQLEKSRLLSDRFSAERPKGSFSTLEIQRTEQGDSAMYLCASSLTGGAHEQFFGPGTRLTVL.

This clone was counted a single time. The genes are TRBV7-2 and TRBJ1-3; D may be TRBD1 (5 bases). The germline CDR1 and CDR2 sequences are SGHTA and FQGNSA. The CDR3 sequence is 16 residues long. Between the trimmed V and J ends, which lost 5 bases and 0 bases, there was a span of 14 bases. The CDR3 DNA reads as TGTGCCAGCAGCGCCCAGGGTACCCGCTCTGGAAACACCATATATTTT. The encoded protein is CASSAQGTRSGNTIYF. The variable domain in full, with the rest retrieved from reference TRBV7-2 and TRBJ1-3, is GAGVSQSPSNKVTEKGKDVELRCDPISGHTALYWYRQSLGQGLEFLIYFQGNSAPDKSGLPSDRFSAERTGGSVSTLTIQRTQQEDSAVYLCASSAQGTRSGNTIYFGEGSWLTVV.